This T cell receptor (beta chain) was observed in a study of cytomegalovirus exposure and HLA in healthy donors. Overall study results and limits: Relative to the approximately 630-donor mean, N-insertions were reportedly fewer in an Asian-associated ancestry cluster in a later analysis. Analyses of presence/absence relied on an assumption of roughly uniform sequencing depth across donors. A later analysis found TCR association rates differed by HLA locus, highest for DRB1 and lowest for HLA-C. High sensitivity and specificity were reportedly achieved when the classifier diagnosed cytomegalovirus status.

About this clone itself: Its antigen is unknown.

CDR3 length: 15 residues. V lost 3 bases and J lost 3; bases outside the gene matches: 6. The germline V gene encodes CDR1 MGHRA and CDR2 YSYEKL. The primer mix had 60 Vbeta and 13 Jbeta primers. TCRdb's table, derived via immunoSEQ multiplex PCR, lists solely in-frame clones and lacks some. In the table there are about 130,000 clones, 65% to 80% of which are singletons. The receptor was derived from a woman in her 40s in good health and CMV-seronegative. This chain connects TRBV4-1 to TRBJ2-7; 9 bases are a match to TRBD1. The material sequenced was PBMCs. The CDR3 here is CASSHTTGGDYEQYF. DNA of the CDR3: TGCGCCAGCAGCCATACGACAGGGGGGGACTACGAGCAGTACTTC.